This T cell receptor beta chain comes out of a study of T cell repertoires in cytomegalovirus infection. Each CDR3 protein is one row after TCRdb ran MiXCR on the reads. The repertoire has some 180,000 distinct CDR3 sequences, approximately 9.6% of them found once; the top ten carry about 4.6%. This clonotype was detected ten times or more. The origin of this receptor is a human donor in good health (CMV status not recorded). Some clones in this sample may be carry-over from other donors' samples. The material sequenced was PBMCs.

CDR3 loop: CASRPSRGADDTEAFF. The DNA of the CDR3 is TGTGCCAGCAGGCCCTCCAGGGGCGCGGACGACACTGAAGCTTTCTTT. V gene TRBV12-3 or TRBV12-4 combines with J gene TRBJ1-1; D possibly corresponds to TRBD1 (6 bases). The CDR3 runs 16 residues. V dropped 6 bases and J dropped 3 bases, with 20 bases sitting between them.